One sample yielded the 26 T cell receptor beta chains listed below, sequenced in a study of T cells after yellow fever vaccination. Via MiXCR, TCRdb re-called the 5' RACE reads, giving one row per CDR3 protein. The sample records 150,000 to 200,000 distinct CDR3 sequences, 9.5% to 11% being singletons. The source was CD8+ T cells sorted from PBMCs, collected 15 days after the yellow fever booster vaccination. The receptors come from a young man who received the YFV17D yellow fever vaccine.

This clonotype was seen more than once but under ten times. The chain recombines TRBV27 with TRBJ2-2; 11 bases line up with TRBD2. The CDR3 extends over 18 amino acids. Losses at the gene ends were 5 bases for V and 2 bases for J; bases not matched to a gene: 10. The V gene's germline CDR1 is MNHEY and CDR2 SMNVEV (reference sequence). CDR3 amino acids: CASSPTRLAGPNTGELFF. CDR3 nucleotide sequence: TGTGCCAGCAGTCCAACCCGACTAGCGGGGCCCAACACCGGGGAGCTGTTTTTT.

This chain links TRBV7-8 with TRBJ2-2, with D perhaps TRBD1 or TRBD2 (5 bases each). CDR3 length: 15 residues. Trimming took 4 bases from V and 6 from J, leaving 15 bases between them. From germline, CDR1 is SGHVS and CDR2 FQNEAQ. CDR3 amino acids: CASSYTGPAPGELFF. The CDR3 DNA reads TGTGCCAGCAGCTATACGGGGCCCGCCCCCGGGGAGCTGTTTTTT.

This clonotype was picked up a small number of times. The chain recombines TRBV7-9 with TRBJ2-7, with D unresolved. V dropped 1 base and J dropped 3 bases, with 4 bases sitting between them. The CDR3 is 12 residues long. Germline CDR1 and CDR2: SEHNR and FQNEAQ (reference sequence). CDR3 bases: TGTGCCAGCAGCTTAGACCACTACGAGCAGTACGTC. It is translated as CASSLDHYEQYV.

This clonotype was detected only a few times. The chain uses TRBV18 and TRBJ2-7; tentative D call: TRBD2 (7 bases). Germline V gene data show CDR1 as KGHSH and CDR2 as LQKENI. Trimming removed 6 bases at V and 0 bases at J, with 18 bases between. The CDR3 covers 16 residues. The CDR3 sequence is CASSNGRQGSSYEQYF. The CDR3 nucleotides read TGTGCCAGCTCCAACGGGAGGCAGGGGAGCTCCTACGAGCAGTACTTC.

CDR3 sequence reads: CASKRVGVAGELFF. CDR3 DNA: TGTGCCAGCAAAAGGGTGGGGGTCGCCGGGGAGCTGTTTTTT. The V gene is TRBV2, the J gene TRBJ2-2; tentatively, D is TRBD1 or TRBD2 (5 bases each). In germline, CDR1 is SNHLY, CDR2 FYNNEI. The CDR3 loop spans 14 amino acids. V lost 7 bases to trimming and J lost 6 bases, with 15 bases between them.

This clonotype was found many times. CDR3 bases: TGCGCCAGCAGCCAAGAAGAGGGGAGCTCCTACGAGCAGTACTTC. Translating gives CASSQEEGSSYEQYF. The chain combines TRBV4-3 with TRBJ2-7; the D call may be TRBD1 or TRBD2 (5 bases each). V lost 0 bases, J lost 0 bases, and 9 bases lay in between. CDR1 is LGHNA, CDR2 YSLEER, per germline. The CDR3 extends over 15 amino acids.

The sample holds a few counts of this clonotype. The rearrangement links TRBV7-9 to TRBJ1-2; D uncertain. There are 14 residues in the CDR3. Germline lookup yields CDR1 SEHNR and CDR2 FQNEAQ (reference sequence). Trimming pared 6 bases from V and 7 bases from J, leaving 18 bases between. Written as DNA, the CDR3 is TGTGCCAGCAGTCCCCGGGGAGAGGTCGGTGGCTACACCTTC. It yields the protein CASSPRGEVGGYTF.

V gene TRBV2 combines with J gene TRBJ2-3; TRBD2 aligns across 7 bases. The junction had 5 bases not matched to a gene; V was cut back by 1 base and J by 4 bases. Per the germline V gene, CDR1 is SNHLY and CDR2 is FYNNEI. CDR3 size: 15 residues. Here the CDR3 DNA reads TGTGCCAGCAGTGAAGGTGGCGGGGGACCAGATACGCAGTATTTT. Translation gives CASSEGGGGPDTQYF.

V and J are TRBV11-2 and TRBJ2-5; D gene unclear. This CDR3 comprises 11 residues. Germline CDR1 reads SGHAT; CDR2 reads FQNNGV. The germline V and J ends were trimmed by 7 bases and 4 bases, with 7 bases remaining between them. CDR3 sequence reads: CASTERETQYF. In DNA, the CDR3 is TGTGCCAGCACCGAGAGAGAGACCCAGTACTTC.

The DNA of the CDR3 is TGTGCCAGCAGCGACAAGGGGGGAAGGTCAGATACGCAGTATTTT. Protein: CASSDKGGRSDTQYF. V and J are TRBV7-9 and TRBJ2-3, with D perhaps given as TRBD1 or TRBD2 (6 bases each). Germline lookup yields CDR1 SEHNR and CDR2 FQNEAQ (reference sequence). The CDR3 has 15 residues. The V end lost 5 bases, the J end lost 4 bases, and 16 bases lay between the germline ends.

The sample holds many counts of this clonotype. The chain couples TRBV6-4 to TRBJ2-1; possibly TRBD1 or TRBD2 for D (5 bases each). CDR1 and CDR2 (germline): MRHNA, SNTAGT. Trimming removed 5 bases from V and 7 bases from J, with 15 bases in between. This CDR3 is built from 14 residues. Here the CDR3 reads CASSTSGTENEQFF. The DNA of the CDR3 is TGTGCCAGCAGTACCTCCGGGACGGAGAATGAGCAGTTCTTC.

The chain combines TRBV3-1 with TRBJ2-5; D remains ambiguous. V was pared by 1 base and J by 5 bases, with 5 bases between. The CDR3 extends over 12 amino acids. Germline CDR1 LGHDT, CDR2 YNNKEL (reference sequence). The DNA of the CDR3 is TGTGCCAGCAGCCAAGGGGCGGAGACCCAGTACTTC. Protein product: CASSQGAETQYF.

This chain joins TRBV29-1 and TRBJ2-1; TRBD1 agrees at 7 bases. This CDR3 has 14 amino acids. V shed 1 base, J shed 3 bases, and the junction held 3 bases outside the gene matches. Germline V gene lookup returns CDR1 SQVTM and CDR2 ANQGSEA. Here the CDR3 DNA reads TGCAGCGTTGAAGGGACAGGAGACTACAATGAGCAGTTCTTC. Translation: CSVEGTGDYNEQFF.

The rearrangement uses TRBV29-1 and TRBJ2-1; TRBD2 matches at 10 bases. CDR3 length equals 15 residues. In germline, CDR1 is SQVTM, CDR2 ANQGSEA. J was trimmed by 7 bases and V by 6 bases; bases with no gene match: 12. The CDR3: CSVTGTSAFGNEQFF. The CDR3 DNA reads TGCAGCGTGACCGGGACTAGCGCCTTTGGGAATGAGCAGTTCTTC.

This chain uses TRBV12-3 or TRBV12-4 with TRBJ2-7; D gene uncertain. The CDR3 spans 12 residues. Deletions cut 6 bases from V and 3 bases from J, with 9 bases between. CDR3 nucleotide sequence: TGTGCCAGCAGCCAAGGGATCTACGAGCAGTACGTC. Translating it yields CASSQGIYEQYV.

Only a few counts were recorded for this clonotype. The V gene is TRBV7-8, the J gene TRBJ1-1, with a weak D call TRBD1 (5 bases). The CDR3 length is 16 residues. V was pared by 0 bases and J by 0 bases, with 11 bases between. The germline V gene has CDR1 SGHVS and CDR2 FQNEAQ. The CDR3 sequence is CASSLAGVVMNTEAFF. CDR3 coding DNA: TGTGCCAGCAGCTTAGCGGGGGTAGTGATGAACACTGAAGCTTTCTTT.

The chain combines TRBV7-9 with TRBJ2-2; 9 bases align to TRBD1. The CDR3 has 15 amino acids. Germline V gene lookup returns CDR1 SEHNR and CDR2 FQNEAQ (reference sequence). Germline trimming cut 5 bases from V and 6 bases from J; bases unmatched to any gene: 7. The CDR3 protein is CASSPDRGFAGELFF. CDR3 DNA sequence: TGTGCCAGCAGCCCCGACAGGGGGTTCGCCGGGGAGCTGTTTTTT.

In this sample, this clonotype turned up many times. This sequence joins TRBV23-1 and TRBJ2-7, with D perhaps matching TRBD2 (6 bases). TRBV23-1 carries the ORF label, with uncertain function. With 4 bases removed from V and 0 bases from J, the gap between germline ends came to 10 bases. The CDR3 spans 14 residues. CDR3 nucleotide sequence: TGCGCCAGCAGTCCCAGGGACTCCTCCTACGAGCAGTACGTC. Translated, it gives CASSPRDSSYEQYV.

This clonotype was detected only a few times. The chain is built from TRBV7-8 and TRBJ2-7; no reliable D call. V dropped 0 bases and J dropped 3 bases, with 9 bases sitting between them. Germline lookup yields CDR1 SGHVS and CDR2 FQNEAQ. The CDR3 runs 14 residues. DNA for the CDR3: TGTGCCAGCAGCTTAGCGCGTTGGGGCTACGAGCAGTACTTC. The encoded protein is CASSLARWGYEQYF.

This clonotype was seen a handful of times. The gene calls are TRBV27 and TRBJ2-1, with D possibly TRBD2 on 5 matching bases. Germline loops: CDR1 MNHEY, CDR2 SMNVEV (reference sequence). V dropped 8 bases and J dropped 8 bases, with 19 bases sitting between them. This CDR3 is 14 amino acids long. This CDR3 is CASCASLPGDEQFF. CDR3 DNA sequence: TGTGCCAGCTGCGCTAGCCTCCCCGGCGATGAGCAGTTCTTC.

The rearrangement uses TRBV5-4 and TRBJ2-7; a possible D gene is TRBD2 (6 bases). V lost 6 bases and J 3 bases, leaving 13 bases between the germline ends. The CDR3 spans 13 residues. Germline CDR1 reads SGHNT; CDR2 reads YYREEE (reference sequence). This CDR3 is CASTGTGDYEQYV. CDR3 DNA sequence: TGTGCCAGCACCGGGACGGGGGACTACGAGCAGTACGTC.

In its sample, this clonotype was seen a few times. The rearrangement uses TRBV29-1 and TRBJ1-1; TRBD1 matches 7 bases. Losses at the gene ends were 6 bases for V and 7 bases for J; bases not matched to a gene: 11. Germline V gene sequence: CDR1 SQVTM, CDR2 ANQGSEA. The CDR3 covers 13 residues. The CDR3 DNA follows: TGCAGCGTGCTGCGCCCTGGGACAGTTGAAGCTTTCTTT. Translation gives CSVLRPGTVEAFF. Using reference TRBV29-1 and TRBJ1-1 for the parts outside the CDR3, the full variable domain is SAVISQKPSRDICQRGTSLTIQCQVDSQVTMMFWYRQQPGQSLTLIATANQGSEATYESGFVIDKFPISRPNLTFSTLTVSNMSPEDSSIYLCSVLRPGTVEAFFGQGTRLTVV.

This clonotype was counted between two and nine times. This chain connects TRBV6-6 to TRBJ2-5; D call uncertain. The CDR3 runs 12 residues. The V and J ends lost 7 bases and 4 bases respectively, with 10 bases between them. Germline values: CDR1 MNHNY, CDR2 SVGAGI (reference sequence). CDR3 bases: TGTGCCAGCACGGCCGCAGGAGAGACCCAGTACTTC. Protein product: CASTAAGETQYF.

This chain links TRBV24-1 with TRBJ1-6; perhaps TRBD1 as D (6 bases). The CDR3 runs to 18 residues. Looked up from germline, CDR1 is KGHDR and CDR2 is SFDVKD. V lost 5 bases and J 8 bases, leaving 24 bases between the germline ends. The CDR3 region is CATSAPLRGESMDSPLHF. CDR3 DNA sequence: TGTGCCACCAGTGCCCCCCTCAGGGGCGAATCCATGGATTCACCCCTCCACTTT.

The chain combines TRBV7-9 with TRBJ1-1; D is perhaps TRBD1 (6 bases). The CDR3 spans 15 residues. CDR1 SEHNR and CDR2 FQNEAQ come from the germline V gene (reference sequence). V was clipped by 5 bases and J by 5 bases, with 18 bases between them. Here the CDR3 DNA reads TGTGCCAGCAGCCCCCCCTGGGGGGGCAAAACTGAAGCTTTCTTT. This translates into CASSPPWGGKTEAFF. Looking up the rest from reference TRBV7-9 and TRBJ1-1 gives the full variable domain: DTGVSQNPRHKITKRGQNVTFRCDPISEHNRLYWYRQTLGQGPEFLTYFQNEAQLEKSRLLSDRFSAERPKGSFSTLEIQRTEQGDSAMYLCASSPPWGGKTEAFFGQGTRLTVV.

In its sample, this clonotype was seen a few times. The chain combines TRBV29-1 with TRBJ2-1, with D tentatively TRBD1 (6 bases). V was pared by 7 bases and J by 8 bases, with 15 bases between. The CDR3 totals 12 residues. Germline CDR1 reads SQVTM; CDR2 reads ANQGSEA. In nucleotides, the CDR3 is TGCAGCGCAGGGGCCCCGGTTGATGAGCAGTTCTTC. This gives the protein CSAGAPVDEQFF.